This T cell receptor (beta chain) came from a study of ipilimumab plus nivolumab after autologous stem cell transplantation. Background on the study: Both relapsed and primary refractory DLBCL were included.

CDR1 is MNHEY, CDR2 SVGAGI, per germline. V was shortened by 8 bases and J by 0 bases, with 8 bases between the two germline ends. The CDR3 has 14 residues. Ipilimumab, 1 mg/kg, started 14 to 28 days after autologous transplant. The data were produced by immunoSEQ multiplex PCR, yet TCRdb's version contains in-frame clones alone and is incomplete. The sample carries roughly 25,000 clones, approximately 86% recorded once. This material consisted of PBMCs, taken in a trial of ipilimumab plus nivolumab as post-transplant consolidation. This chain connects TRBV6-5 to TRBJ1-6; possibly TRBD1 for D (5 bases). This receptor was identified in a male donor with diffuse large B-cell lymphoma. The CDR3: CASGDSSYNSPLHF. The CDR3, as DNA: TGTGCCAGCGGAGACAGCTCCTATAATTCACCCCTCCACTTT.